This T cell receptor (beta chain) comes out of a study of T-cell memory formation after mild COVID-19. The CDR3 extends over 15 amino acids. Germline values: CDR1 SGHRS, CDR2 YFSETQ. V dropped 4 bases and J dropped 2; count of bases not matched to a gene: 5. TCRdb reprocessed the 5' RACE reads via MiXCR and lists one record per CDR3 protein. The table has about 250,000 distinct CDR3 sequences, 15% to 17% seen once. Sample: PBMCs or a T cell subset sorted from them (not recorded which). The chain uses TRBV5-1 and TRBJ2-5; 10 positions match TRBD2. This TCR was recovered from an adult woman who had mild COVID-19 (a few samples of this study predate the infection). Cell type and time point are not known. Here the CDR3 reads CASSPGSGGQETQYF. The CDR3 DNA reads as TGCGCCAGCAGCCCGGGTAGCGGGGGGCAAGAGACCCAGTACTTC.